In this sample, the clone carrying this T cell receptor beta chain turned up many times. The CDR3 extends over 17 amino acids. J gave up 0 bases and V 4 bases, and 12 bases lay outside the gene matches. Looked up from germline, CDR1 is GTSNPN and CDR2 is SVGIG (reference sequence). TCRdb re-derived calls from the 5' RACE reads in MiXCR, one entry per CDR3 protein. The table lists about 67,000 distinct CDR3 sequences, roughly 11% of them singletons, with less than 5% in the top ten. This entry comes from a study of early T cells in non-severe SARS-CoV-2 infection. V usage is TRBV30 and J usage is TRBJ1-2; TRBD1 aligns across 9 bases. This sequence originates from an adult who was a healthcare worker with PCR-confirmed SARS-CoV-2 infection or an uninfected control (not recorded which). The sample consisted of whole blood. Written as DNA, the CDR3 is TGTGCCTGGAAGGGGCCCGTCGGGACAGGGTCTAACTATGGCTACACCTTC. This encodes CAWKGPVGTGSNYGYTF.